This T cell receptor (beta chain) was recovered during a study of blood T cell repertoires in COVID-19. Assay used: immunoSEQ multiplex PCR; TCRdb lists only in-frame clones, some missing. Of 250,000 to 350,000 clones detected, approximately 83% appear once; the ten largest clones hold 4% to 4.5%. This clone was detected once. The sequence came from a woman in her twenties or thirties who had recovered from COVID-19. Material for sequencing was PBMCs or T cells enriched from blood (not recorded which).

CDR3: CASSVGVVRGILDGYTF. CDR3 DNA: TGTGCCAGCAGCGTTGGCGTCGTTCGGGGAATACTGGATGGCTACACCTTC. V is TRBV9 and J is TRBJ1-2, with D uncertain. Germline V gene lookup returns CDR1 SGDLS and CDR2 YYNGEE. The V end lost 2 bases, the J end lost 6 bases, and 23 bases lay between the germline ends. The CDR3 spans 17 residues.